This T cell receptor beta chain was retrieved from a study of blood T cell repertoires in COVID-19 (dated by TCRdb to the early 2020s). Concerning the study at large: Samples from collaborators originated in the United States, Italy and Spain and spanned both the acute and convalescent phases of COVID-19. Where available, HLA class I and class II types were taken from metadata supplied by the sample provider and were not determined by assay-based typing. The material from the prospective study consisted of cDNA or gDNA derived from T cells, B-cell-depleted T cells, or PBMCs. Samples came from the ongoing ImmuneRACE study (first 160 participants) plus 1,254 subjects from 6 global collaborators. Sample metadata almost always included a de-identified subject ID, COVID-19 status, age in years and sex. Subjects who had been exposed to COVID-19, were actively infected with it, or had recovered from it provided the deeply sampled blood TCRbeta repertoires that made up the dataset. The repertoires were released in a freely available public database meant as a resource for research on the immune response to SARS-CoV-2.

This clone was recorded only once. What antigen it recognizes has not been identified. Per-base qualities were not stored, and no clone one base away is much larger. The immunoSEQ Assay, a bias-controlled multiplex PCR, was used to amplify TCRbeta CDR3 regions from genomic DNA. Under the source paper's analysis protocol: The number of nucleated cells in each sample was estimated by amplification of reference gene primers within the assay. To quantify the absolute abundance of each unique TCRbeta CDR3 rearrangement, sequence reads were collapsed and filtered. For each sample, productive Simpson clonality was calculated as the square root of Simpson's diversity index over productive rearrangements. The table was pulled from immuneACCESS by TCRdb, which kept in-frame rearrangements only. Such tables lose some clones; where checked, under half of the loss comes from unresolved V genes, and the rest has no known cause. For V, J and clone size, that table is used; D and trimming come from the DNA. In this sample the table shows some 190,000 clones, 88% of which occur a single time. The top ten clonotypes cover approximately 4.4% of the sample.

General study outcomes and caveats: The quantity of clinical and demographic metadata differed by source and by participant and was supplied without curation.

The CDR3 covers 12 residues, taking in both the cysteine and the phenylalanine. The only DNA kept is the CDR3, 36 bases in frame from the first base. V is shortened by 10 bases, J by 4 bases, and the region joining them spans 11 bases. CDR1 and CDR2, per the germline V gene, are MNHEY and SVGAGI. The collaborating institutions used their own protocols to collect whole blood in K2EDTA tubes. For TCRbeta analysis, collaborators shipped samples in one of three forms: frozen whole blood, isolated PBMCs, or DNA extracted from either of those sample types. Sequencing was carried out using peripheral blood. Rearrangement joined TRBV6-5 to TRBJ2-1, with a weak D call of TRBD2 (6 bases match). The TCR sequence derives from a human donor in a cohort sampled during active COVID-19. The CDR3 region has the sequence CATGDFYNEQFF. The DNA is as follows: TGTGCCACCGGGGACTTTTACAATGAGCAGTTCTTC.